This T cell receptor beta chain came from a study of STAT5B mutations in CD4+ large granular lymphocyte leukemia. The method was immunoSEQ multiplex PCR; TCRdb's version includes in-frame clones alone and lacks a portion of them. The sample yields 40,000 to 55,000 clones, approximately 86% seen once. CDR1 WSHSY and CDR2 SAAADI come from the germline V gene. The CDR3 is 15 residues long. With 6 bases clipped from V and 6 bases from J, the junction kept 9 bases outside the gene matches. The sequenced sample consisted of CD4+ T cells from blood buffy coats. The chain joins TRBV10-2 to TRBJ2-3, with TRBD2 matching over 10 bases. The TCR sequence derives from a human donor in good health. CDR3 nucleotide sequence: TGCGCCAGCAGAGGGGGAGCGGGAGGGTCGGATACGCAGTATTTT. Protein sequence: CASRGGAGGSDTQYF.